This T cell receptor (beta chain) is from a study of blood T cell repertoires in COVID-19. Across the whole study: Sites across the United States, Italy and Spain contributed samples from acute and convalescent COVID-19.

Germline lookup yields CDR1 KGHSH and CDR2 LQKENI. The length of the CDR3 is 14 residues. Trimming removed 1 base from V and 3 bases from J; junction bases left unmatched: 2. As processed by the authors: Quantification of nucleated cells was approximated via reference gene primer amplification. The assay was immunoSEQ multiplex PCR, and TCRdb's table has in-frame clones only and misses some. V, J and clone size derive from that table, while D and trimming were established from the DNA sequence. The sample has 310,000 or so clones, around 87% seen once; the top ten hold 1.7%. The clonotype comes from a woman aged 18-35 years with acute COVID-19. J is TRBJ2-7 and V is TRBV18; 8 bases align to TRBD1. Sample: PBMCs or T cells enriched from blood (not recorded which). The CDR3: CASSPQDRGYEQYF. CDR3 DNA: TGTGCCAGCTCACCACAAGACAGGGGCTACGAGCAGTACTTC.